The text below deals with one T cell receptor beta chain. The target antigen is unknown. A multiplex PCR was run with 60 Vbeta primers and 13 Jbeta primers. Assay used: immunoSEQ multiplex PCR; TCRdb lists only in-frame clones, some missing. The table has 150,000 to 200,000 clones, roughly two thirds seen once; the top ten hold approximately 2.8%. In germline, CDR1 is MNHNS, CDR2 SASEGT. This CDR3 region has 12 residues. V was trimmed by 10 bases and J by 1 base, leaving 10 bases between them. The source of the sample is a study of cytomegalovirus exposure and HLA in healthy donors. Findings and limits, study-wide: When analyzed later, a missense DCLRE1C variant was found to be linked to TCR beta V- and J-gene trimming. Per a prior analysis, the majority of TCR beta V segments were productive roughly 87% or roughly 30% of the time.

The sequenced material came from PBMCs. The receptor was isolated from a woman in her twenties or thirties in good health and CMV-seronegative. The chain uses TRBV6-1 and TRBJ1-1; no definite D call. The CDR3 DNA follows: TGTGCCACCTCGGAGGGGAACACTGAAGCTTTCTTT. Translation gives CATSEGNTEAFF.